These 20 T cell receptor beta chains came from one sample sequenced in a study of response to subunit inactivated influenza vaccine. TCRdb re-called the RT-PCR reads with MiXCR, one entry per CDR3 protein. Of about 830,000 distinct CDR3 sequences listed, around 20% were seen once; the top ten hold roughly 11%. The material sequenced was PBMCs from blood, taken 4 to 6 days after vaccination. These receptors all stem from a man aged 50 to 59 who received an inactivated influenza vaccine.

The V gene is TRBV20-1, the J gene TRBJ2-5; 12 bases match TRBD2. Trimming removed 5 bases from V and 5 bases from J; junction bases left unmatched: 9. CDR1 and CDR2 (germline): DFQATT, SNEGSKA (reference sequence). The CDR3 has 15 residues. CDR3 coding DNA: TGCAGTGCTGTCTCTGGGACTAGCGGGCGGGAGACCCAGTACTTC. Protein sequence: CSAVSGTSGRETQYF.

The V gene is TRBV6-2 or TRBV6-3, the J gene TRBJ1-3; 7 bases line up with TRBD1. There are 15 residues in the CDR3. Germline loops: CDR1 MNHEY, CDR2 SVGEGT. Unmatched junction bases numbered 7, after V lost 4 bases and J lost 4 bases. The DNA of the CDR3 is TGTGCCAGCAGTTTACAGACAGGGTTCGGAAACACCATATATTTT. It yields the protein CASSLQTGFGNTIYF.

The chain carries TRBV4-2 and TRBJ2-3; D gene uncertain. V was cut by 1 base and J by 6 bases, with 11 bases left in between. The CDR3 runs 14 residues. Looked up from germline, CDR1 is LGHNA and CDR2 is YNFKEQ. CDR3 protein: CASSQAQVTDTQYF. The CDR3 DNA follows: TGTGCCAGCAGCCAAGCCCAAGTTACGGATACGCAGTATTTT.

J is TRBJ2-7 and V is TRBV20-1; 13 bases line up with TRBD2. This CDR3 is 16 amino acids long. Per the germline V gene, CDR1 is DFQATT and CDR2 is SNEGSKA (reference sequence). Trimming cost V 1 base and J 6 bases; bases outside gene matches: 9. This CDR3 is CSARVFTSGRVGEQYF. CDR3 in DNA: TGCAGTGCTAGAGTCTTCACTAGCGGGAGGGTTGGCGAGCAGTACTTC.

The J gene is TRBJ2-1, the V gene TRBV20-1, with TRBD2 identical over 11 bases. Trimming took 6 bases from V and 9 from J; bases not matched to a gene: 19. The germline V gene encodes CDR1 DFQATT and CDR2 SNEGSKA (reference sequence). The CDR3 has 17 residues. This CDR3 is CSADGGASGRLFGEQFF. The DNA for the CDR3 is TGCAGTGCAGACGGTGGAGCTAGCGGGAGGTTATTCGGTGAGCAGTTCTTC.

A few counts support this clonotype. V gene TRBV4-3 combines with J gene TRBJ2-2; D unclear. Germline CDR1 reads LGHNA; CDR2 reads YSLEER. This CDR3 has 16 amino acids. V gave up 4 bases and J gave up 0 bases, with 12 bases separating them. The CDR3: CASSPFENSNTGELFF. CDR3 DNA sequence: TGCGCCAGCAGCCCCTTCGAGAATTCGAACACCGGGGAGCTGTTTTTT.

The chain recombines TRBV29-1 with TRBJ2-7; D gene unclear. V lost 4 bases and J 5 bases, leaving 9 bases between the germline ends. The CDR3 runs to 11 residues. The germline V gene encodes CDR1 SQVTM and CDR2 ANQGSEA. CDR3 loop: CSVGQVDEQYF. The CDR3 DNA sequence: TGCAGCGTTGGCCAGGTCGACGAGCAGTACTTC.

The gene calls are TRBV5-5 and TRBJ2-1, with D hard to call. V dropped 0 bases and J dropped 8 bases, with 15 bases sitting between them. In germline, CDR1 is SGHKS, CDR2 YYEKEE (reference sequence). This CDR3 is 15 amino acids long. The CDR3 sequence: CASSLVAHSGDEQFF. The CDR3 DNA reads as TGTGCCAGCAGCTTGGTGGCCCATAGTGGGGATGAGCAGTTCTTC. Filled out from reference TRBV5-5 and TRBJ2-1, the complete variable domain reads DAGVTQSPTHLIKTRGQQVTLRCSPISGHKSVSWYQQVLGQGPQFIFQYYEKEERGRGNFPDRFSARQFPNYSSELNVNALLLGDSALYLCASSLVAHSGDEQFFGPGTRLTVL.

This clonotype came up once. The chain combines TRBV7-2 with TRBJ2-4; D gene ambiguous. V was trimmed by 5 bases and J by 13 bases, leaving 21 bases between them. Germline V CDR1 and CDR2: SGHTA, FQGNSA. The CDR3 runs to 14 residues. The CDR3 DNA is TGTGCCAGCAGCCCAGATAGGCGGTTTCGGGCACAGTACTTC. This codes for CASSPDRRFRAQYF.

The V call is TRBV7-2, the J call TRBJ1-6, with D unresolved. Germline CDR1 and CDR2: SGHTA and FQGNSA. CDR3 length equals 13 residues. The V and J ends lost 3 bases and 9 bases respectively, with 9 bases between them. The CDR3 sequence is CASSFYGPSPLHF. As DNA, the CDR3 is TGTGCCAGCAGCTTTTACGGTCCTTCACCCCTCCACTTT.

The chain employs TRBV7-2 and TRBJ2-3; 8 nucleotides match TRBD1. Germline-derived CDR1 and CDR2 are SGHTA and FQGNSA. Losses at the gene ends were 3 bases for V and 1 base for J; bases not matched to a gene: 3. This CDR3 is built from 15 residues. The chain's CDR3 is CASSLDRVGTDTQYF. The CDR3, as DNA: TGTGCCAGCAGCTTGGACAGGGTGGGCACAGATACGCAGTATTTT.

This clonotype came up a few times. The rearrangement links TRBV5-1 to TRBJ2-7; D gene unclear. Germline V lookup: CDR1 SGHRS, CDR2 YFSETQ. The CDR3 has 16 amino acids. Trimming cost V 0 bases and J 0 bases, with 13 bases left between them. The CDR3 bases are TGCGCCAGCAGCTTGGCCGTCGGACCGAGCTCCTACGAGCAGTACTTC. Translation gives CASSLAVGPSSYEQYF.

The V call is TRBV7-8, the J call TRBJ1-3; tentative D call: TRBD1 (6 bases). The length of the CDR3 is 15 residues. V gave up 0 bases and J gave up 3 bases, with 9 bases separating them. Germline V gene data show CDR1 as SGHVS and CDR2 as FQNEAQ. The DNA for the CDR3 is TGTGCCAGCAGCTTAGCAAGGGGGATTGGAAACACCATATATTTT. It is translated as CASSLARGIGNTIYF.

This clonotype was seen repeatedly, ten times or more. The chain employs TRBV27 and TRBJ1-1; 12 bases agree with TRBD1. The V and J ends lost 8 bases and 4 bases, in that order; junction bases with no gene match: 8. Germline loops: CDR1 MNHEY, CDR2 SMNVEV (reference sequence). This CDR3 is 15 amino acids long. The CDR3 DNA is TGTGCCAGCTGGCGGGACAGGGGGCGCATCACTGAAGCTTTCTTT. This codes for CASWRDRGRITEAFF.

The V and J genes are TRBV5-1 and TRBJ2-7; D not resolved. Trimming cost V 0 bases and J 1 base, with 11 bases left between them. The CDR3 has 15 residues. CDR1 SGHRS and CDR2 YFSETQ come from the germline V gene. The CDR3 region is CASSLGGLVSYEQYF. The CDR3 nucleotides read TGCGCCAGCAGCTTGGGTGGCTTAGTATCCTACGAGCAGTACTTC.

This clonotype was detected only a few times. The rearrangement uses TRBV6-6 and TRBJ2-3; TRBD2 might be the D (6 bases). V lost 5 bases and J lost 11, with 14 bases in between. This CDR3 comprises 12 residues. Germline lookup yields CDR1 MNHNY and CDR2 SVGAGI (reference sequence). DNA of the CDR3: TGTGCCAGCAGTCCGCGGGGCGAGTGGCAGTATTTT. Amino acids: CASSPRGEWQYF.

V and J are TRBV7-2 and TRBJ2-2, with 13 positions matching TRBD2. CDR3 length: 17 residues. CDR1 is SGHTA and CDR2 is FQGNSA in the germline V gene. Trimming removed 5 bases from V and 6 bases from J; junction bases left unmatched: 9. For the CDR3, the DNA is TGTGCCAGCAGCCCTCGGACTAGCGGGAGTCGGGCCGGGGAGCTGTTTTTT. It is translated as CASSPRTSGSRAGELFF.

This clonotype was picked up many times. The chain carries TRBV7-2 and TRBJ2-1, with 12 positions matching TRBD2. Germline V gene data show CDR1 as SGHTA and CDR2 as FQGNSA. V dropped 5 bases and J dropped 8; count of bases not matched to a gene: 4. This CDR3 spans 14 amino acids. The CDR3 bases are TGTGCCAGCAGCACGGGACTAGCGGGCGATGAGCAGTTCTTC. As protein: CASSTGLAGDEQFF.

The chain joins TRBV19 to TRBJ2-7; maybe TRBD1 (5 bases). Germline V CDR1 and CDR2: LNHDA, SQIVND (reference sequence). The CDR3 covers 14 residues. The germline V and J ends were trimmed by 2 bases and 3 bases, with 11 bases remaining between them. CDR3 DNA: TGTGCCAGTAGTATATGGGGCAGGGACTACGAGCAGTACTTC. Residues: CASSIWGRDYEQYF.

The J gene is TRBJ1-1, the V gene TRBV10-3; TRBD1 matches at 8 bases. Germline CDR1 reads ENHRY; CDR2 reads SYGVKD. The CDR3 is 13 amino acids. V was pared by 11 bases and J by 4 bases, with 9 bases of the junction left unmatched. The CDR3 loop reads CAGRGQESTEAFF. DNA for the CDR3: TGTGCCGGAAGGGGACAGGAGAGCACTGAAGCTTTCTTT.